The 24 T cell receptor beta chains given below trace back to one sample, sequenced in a study. MiXCR, run by TCRdb on the reads, gives a single entry per CDR3 protein. This table has 5,800 or so distinct CDR3 sequences, just over 9.5% appearing once. The sequencing sample was made of CD4+ T cells from synovial fluid. The receptors stem from a human donor with rheumatoid arthritis.

V usage is TRBV18 and J usage is TRBJ2-1; D remains unclear. The CDR3 length is 16 residues. Germline CDR1 is KGHSH and CDR2 is LQKENI. The germline V and J ends were trimmed by 4 bases and 4 bases, with 17 bases remaining between them. The CDR3 DNA is TGTGCCAGCTCACAGAATGGACCACCCGTTTACAATGAGCAGTTCTTC. This gives the protein CASSQNGPPVYNEQFF. The full variable domain, in which reference TRBV18 and TRBJ2-1 provide the parts outside the CDR3, is NAGVMQNPRHLVRRRGQEARLRCSPMKGHSHVYWYRQLPEEGLKFMVYLQKENIIDESGMPKERFSAEFPKEGPSILRIQQVVRGDSAAYFCASSQNGPPVYNEQFFGPGTRLTVL.

This clonotype was recorded many times. The chain employs TRBV28 and TRBJ2-5, with 12 bases fitting TRBD2. CDR3 length: 15 residues. Trimming removed 6 bases from V and 5 bases from J; junction bases left unmatched: 7. Germline V gives CDR1 MDHEN, CDR2 SYDVKM. The CDR3 region has the DNA TGTGCCAGCAGCCCCAGACTAGCGGGAGTGGAGACCCAGTACTTC. Protein: CASSPRLAGVETQYF.

By proportion, this clonotype is large (0.1 to 1%). An end of the junction differs from the germline gene, which may be a read error. The V call is TRBV7-2, the J call TRBJ2-7; D call uncertain. CDR3 length: 14 residues. The germline CDR1 and CDR2 sequences are SGHTA and FQGNSA. CDR3 residues: CASSLGPISYEQYF. In DNA, the CDR3 is TGTGCCAGCAGTTTAGGACCGATCTCCTACGAGCAGTACTTC. The full variable domain, its missing parts supplied by reference TRBV7-2 and TRBJ2-7, is GAGVSQSPSNKVTEKGKDVELRCDPISGHTALYWYRQSLGQGLEFLIYFQGNSAPDKSGLPSDRFSAERTGGSVSTLTIQRTQQEDSAVYLCASSLGPISYEQYFGPGTRLTVT.

The table lists this clonotype with many counts. V usage is TRBV2 and J usage is TRBJ2-2; 10 bases fit TRBD2. Germline trimming cut 5 bases from V and 5 bases from J; bases unmatched to any gene: 11. CDR1 and CDR2 from the germline V gene are SNHLY and FYNNEI. This CDR3 contains 17 residues. CDR3: CASSRTGTSVGTGELFF. The CDR3 DNA reads TGTGCCAGCAGTCGAACAGGGACTAGCGTAGGGACCGGGGAGCTGTTTTTT.

This clonotype was recorded many times. This rearrangement joins TRBV20-1 to TRBJ2-1, with D perhaps TRBD2 (5 bases). Between the trimmed V and J ends, which lost 4 bases and 6 bases, there was a span of 16 bases. Germline lookup yields CDR1 DFQATT and CDR2 SNEGSKA (reference sequence). This CDR3 has 14 amino acids. CDR3 DNA sequence: TGCAGTGCTACCAGCGGAAGCTTGGGCAATGAGCAGTTCTTC. It is translated as CSATSGSLGNEQFF.

This clonotype is medium-sized. This chain joins TRBV21-1 and TRBJ2-2; the table's D call of TRBD2 was not tested on the DNA. TRBV21-1 is a pseudogene segment. This CDR3 has 18 amino acids. In nucleotides, the CDR3 is TGTGCCAGCAGCAGAGGACTAGCGGGGGACGCGAACACCGGGGAGCTGTTTTTT. Translating gives CASSRGLAGDANTGELFF.

By sample share, this clonotype is large. The rearrangement uses TRBV7-9 and TRBJ1-5, with D tentatively TRBD1 (6 bases). Germline V gene data show CDR1 as SEHNR and CDR2 as FQNEAQ (reference sequence). With 5 bases removed from V and 2 bases from J, the gap between germline ends came to 19 bases. The CDR3 covers 17 residues. CDR3 amino acids: CASSPAGGAPGNQPQHF. CDR3 coding DNA: TGTGCCAGCAGCCCCGCCGGGGGGGCGCCGGGCAATCAGCCCCAGCATTTT.

This clonotype was detected ten times or more. The chain combines TRBV29-1 with TRBJ2-5, with D possibly TRBD2 on 6 matching bases. Germline V gene data show CDR1 as SQVTM and CDR2 as ANQGSEA. The CDR3 extends over 14 amino acids. V lost 4 bases and J lost 3, with 15 bases in between. The CDR3: CSVGPGGREETQYF. Written as DNA, the CDR3 is TGCAGCGTTGGCCCCGGGGGAAGAGAAGAGACCCAGTACTTC.

V is TRBV18 and J is TRBJ2-1, with 10 bases identical to TRBD1. Germline-derived CDR1 and CDR2 are KGHSH and LQKENI. The CDR3 totals 15 residues. With V trimmed by 3 bases and J by 5 bases, 4 bases remained unmatched. CDR3 loop: CASSPGQGRNNEQFF. DNA of the CDR3: TGTGCCAGCTCACCGGGACAGGGGCGCAACAATGAGCAGTTCTTC.

This clonotype was seen at least ten times. The chain recombines TRBV18 with TRBJ2-1; 7 bases map to TRBD2. With 2 bases clipped from V and 4 bases from J, the junction kept 2 bases outside the gene matches. CDR3 length equals 14 residues. CDR1 and CDR2 (germline): KGHSH, LQKENI. In DNA, the CDR3 is TGTGCCAGCTCACCAGGGGAGGGATACAATGAGCAGTTCTTC. Protein sequence: CASSPGEGYNEQFF.

Relative to its sample, this clonotype is medium-sized. CDR3 nucleotides: TGTGCCAGCAGTTACTCGGGGACAGAGACCCGCGAGCAGTACTTC. It is translated as CASSYSGTETREQYF. The V gene is TRBV6-5, the J gene TRBJ2-7; the match to TRBD1 covers 7 bases. V was pared by 0 bases and J by 6 bases, with 8 bases of the junction left unmatched. Looked up from germline, CDR1 is MNHEY and CDR2 is SVGAGI. The CDR3 runs to 15 residues.

By share, this clonotype counts as medium-sized. The V gene is TRBV11-3, the J gene TRBJ1-1, with D hard to call. CDR3 size: 12 residues. Trimming shortened V by 2 bases and J by 5 bases, and 6 bases separated the two germline ends. CDR1 is SGHNT and CDR2 is YENEEA in the germline V gene. CDR3: CASSLQLTEAFF. CDR3 DNA sequence: TGTGCCAGCAGCTTACAGCTTACTGAAGCTTTCTTT.

About this clonotype: A much larger clone differs by one base, so this may be a read error. The chain uses TRBV12-3 or TRBV12-4 and TRBJ2-5; D is possibly TRBD2 (6 bases). CDR3 length equals 15 residues. Trimming stripped 6 bases from V and 5 bases from J, with 19 bases between. CDR3 sequence: CASSQLTGVSETQYF. The CDR3 nucleotides read TGTGCCAGCAGCCAACTAACGGGAGTTAGCGAGACCCAGTACTTC.

This clonotype was detected many times. The V and J genes are TRBV18 and TRBJ1-4; D might be TRBD1 (5 bases). V was clipped by 2 bases and J by 4 bases, with 8 bases between them. Germline V gives CDR1 KGHSH, CDR2 LQKENI. The CDR3 is 14 residues long. The CDR3 DNA reads TGTGCCAGCTCACCAGGGACGAATAATGAAAAACTGTTTTTT. Translated: CASSPGTNNEKLFF.

This clonotype is labeled medium-sized. The chain carries TRBV3-1 and TRBJ2-1; no clear D. This CDR3 spans 13 amino acids. Germline lookup yields CDR1 LGHDT and CDR2 YNNKEL (reference sequence). V lost 3 bases, J lost 4 bases, and 7 bases lay in between. The CDR3 DNA reads TGTGCCAGCAGCCAGCAGGCGTACAATGAGCAGTTCTTC. This gives the protein CASSQQAYNEQFF.

This clonotype was found a few times. J is TRBJ2-5 and V is TRBV11-3, with D perhaps matching TRBD2 (6 bases). Germline values: CDR1 SGHNT, CDR2 YENEEA. Trimming shortened V by 5 bases and J by 5 bases, and 24 bases separated the two germline ends. This CDR3 is 17 amino acids long. The CDR3 reads CASSGGRGTLREETQYF. DNA of the CDR3: TGTGCCAGCAGCGGCGGTCGCGGGACCCTGAGGGAGGAGACCCAGTACTTC.

The table lists this clonotype with a count of one. One base away lies a much larger clone, so this may be a sequencing read error. The genes are TRBV5-5 and TRBJ1-4; D gene unclear. CDR1 and CDR2 from the germline V gene are SGHKS and YYEKEE (reference sequence). V dropped 4 bases and J dropped 0 bases, with 10 bases sitting between them. The CDR3 runs 15 residues. CDR3 protein: CASSMGSATNEKLFF. For the CDR3, the DNA is TGTGCCAGCAGCATGGGCTCTGCAACTAATGAAAAACTGTTTTTT.

This clonotype is deemed medium-sized. The rearrangement joins TRBV9 to TRBJ2-7, with 13 bases fitting TRBD2. Germline CDR1 reads SGDLS; CDR2 reads YYNGEE. The junction had 8 bases not matched to a gene; V was cut back by 4 bases and J by 7 bases. The CDR3 sequence is 15 residues long. The CDR3 nucleotides read TGTGCCAGCAGCACCTCCGGGACTAGCGGGATTGAGCAGTACTTC. Protein: CASSTSGTSGIEQYF.

This clonotype was seen a few times. The chain couples TRBV18 to TRBJ2-2; no clear D. Germline loops: CDR1 KGHSH, CDR2 LQKENI. The CDR3 totals 16 residues. The V gene lost 2 bases and the J gene lost 2 bases, with 12 bases spanning the gap. CDR3 region: CASSPSWAVNTGELFF. The CDR3 nucleotides are TGTGCCAGCTCACCAAGTTGGGCGGTCAACACCGGGGAGCTGTTTTTT.

In its sample, this clonotype was seen many times. This rearrangement joins TRBV11-1 to TRBJ2-3, with D perhaps matching TRBD1 (8 bases). This CDR3 contains 14 residues. Germline CDR1 reads SGHAT; CDR2 reads FQDESV (reference sequence). V shed 5 bases and J shed 3 bases, with 12 bases lying between them. CDR3 in DNA: TGTGCCAGCAGCAAACAGGGGGGGACAGATACGCAGTATTTT. Translation: CASSKQGGTDTQYF. The entire variable domain, with the rest obtained from reference TRBV11-1 and TRBJ2-3, is as follows: EAEVAQSPRYKITEKSQAVAFWCDPISGHATLYWYRQILGQGPELLVQFQDESVVDDSQLPKDRFSAERLKGVDSTLKIQPAELGDSAMYLCASSKQGGTDTQYFGPGTRLTVL.

This clonotype was found many times. The V call is TRBV18, the J call TRBJ1-5; D remains unclear. V was shortened by 6 bases and J by 5 bases, with 8 bases between the two germline ends. The germline V gene has CDR1 KGHSH and CDR2 LQKENI. The CDR3 has 12 amino acids. CDR3 sequence reads: CASSPVDQPQHF. The CDR3 bases are TGTGCCAGCTCCCCGGTAGATCAGCCCCAGCATTTT.

In its sample, this clonotype was seen a few times. V is TRBV7-9 and J is TRBJ1-5; D is uncertain. The length of the CDR3 is 13 residues. Trimming shortened V by 4 bases and J by 10 bases, and 14 bases separated the two germline ends. The germline V gene has CDR1 SEHNR and CDR2 FQNEAQ (reference sequence). The CDR3 coding sequence is TGTGCCAGCAGCTCGTTGGACGGTTCTCCCCAGCATTTT. Amino acids: CASSSLDGSPQHF. The full variable domain, with the rest looked up from reference TRBV7-9 and TRBJ1-5, is DTGVSQNPRHKITKRGQNVTFRCDPISEHNRLYWYRQTLGQGPEFLTYFQNEAQLEKSRLLSDRFSAERPKGSFSTLEIQRTEQGDSAMYLCASSSLDGSPQHFGDGTRLSIL.

This clonotype has just a few counts. The rearrangement links TRBV29-1 to TRBJ2-5, with TRBD2 as a possible D gene (6 bases). The CDR3 has 14 amino acids. V was trimmed by 8 bases and J by 0 bases, leaving 16 bases between them. The germline V gene encodes CDR1 SQVTM and CDR2 ANQGSEA. As DNA, the CDR3 is TGCAGCCTGCCGGCGGGGTCACACCAAGAGACCCAGTACTTC. Translation: CSLPAGSHQETQYF.

This clonotype is termed medium-sized. The CDR3 reads CASTYRGEKETQYF. As DNA, the CDR3 is TGTGCCAGCACCTATCGAGGGGAAAAAGAGACCCAGTACTTC. This chain uses TRBV7-2 with TRBJ2-5; D may match TRBD1 or TRBD2 (5 bases each). Germline V gene sequence: CDR1 SGHTA, CDR2 FQGNSA. Trimming took 7 bases from V and 3 from J, leaving 15 bases between them. The CDR3 contains 14 residues.